These T cell receptor beta chains were read from a single sample in a study of T cells in Graves' hyperthyroidism and ophthalmopathy. TCRdb passed the multiplex PCR reads through MiXCR, listing each CDR3 protein once. The repertoire includes 210,000 or so distinct CDR3 sequences, roughly 17% of them detected once, and under 65% sits in the top ten. The sample was blood. These receptors originate from a man aged 45-65 years with Graves' hyperthyroidism. Both conserved end residues are part of each CDR3. A D gene is named only where the DNA matches it firmly. For some rows the clone size is stated as once, few or many, or as a class when expanded; others skip it.

J | size | V | D | CDR3 | DNA
TRBJ1-1 | - | TRBV7-3 | - | CASSLVDPITGEDTEAFF | TGTGCCAGCAGCTTAGTGGATCCCATAACGGGGGAGGACACTGAAGCTTTCTTT
TRBJ2-1 | many | TRBV20-1 | TRBD1 | CSARGTGGKYNEQFF | TGCAGTGCTAGAGGGACAGGGGGAAAGTACAATGAGCAGTTCTTC
TRBJ2-1 | few | TRBV6-1 | - | CASRARVLGNEQFF | TGTGCCAGCAGGGCCCGGGTCCTGGGGAATGAGCAGTTCTTC
TRBJ2-1 | many | TRBV11-3 | TRBD1 | CASSQGDRPGGFF | TGTGCCAGCAGCCAAGGGGACAGGCCTGGGGGGTTCTTC
TRBJ1-2 | many | TRBV6-1 | - | CASSDTGSVYGYTF | TGTGCCAGCAGTGACACGGGTTCGGTCTATGGCTACACCTTC
TRBJ1-1 | - | TRBV13 | - | CASSAPTPWGEAFF | TGTGCCAGCAGCGCGCCGACACCCTGGGGGGAAGCTTTCTTT
TRBJ2-1 | many | TRBV7-9 | - | CASSLGQVWGNEQFF | TGTGCCAGCAGCTTAGGGCAGGTTTGGGGCAATGAGCAGTTCTTC
TRBJ2-3 | few | TRBV20-1 | TRBD2 | CSALPGLAGGTDTQYF | TGCAGTGCTCTCCCGGGACTAGCGGGAGGGACAGATACGCAGTATTTT
TRBJ2-7 | many | TRBV28 | - | CASSFWRRGYEQYF | TGTGCCAGCAGTTTTTGGAGGAGGGGCTACGAGCAGTACTTC
TRBJ2-1 | many | TRBV11-2 | - | CAGREPGGEQFF | TGTGCCGGCAGAGAACCTGGTGGTGAGCAGTTCTTC
TRBJ2-1 | many | TRBV20-1 | TRBD2 | CSALAGGSYNEQFF | TGCAGTGCGCTAGCGGGAGGCTCCTACAATGAGCAGTTCTTC
TRBJ2-7 | many | TRBV20-1 | - | CSAAPWPISYEQYF | TGCAGTGCTGCCCCGTGGCCAATTTCCTACGAGCAGTACTTC
TRBJ1-5 | many | TRBV28 | TRBD1 | CASREGAGQPQHF | TGTGCCAGCAGGGAGGGGGCTGGTCAGCCCCAGCATTTT
TRBJ1-5 | few | TRBV6-6 | - | CASSYSPTGYSNQPQHF | TGTGCCAGCAGTTACTCGCCGACAGGTTATAGCAATCAGCCCCAGCATTTT
TRBJ1-4 | - | TRBV5-8 | - | CASSLSQVNEKLFF | TGTGCCAGCAGCTTGTCGCAGGTTAATGAAAAACTGTTTTTT
TRBJ2-1 | few | TRBV7-2 | TRBD2 | CASSNPGTSFDEQFF | TGTGCCAGCAGCAATCCCGGGACTAGTTTCGATGAGCAGTTCTTC
TRBJ2-3 | many | TRBV6-5 | - | CASSYSAPSSTDTQYF | TGTGCCAGCAGTTACTCTGCACCTTCTAGCACAGATACGCAGTATTTT